These 6 T cell receptor beta chains were all obtained from the same sample, sequenced in a study of T cells in Graves' hyperthyroidism and ophthalmopathy. Amplification of TCR beta CDR3 regions used RNA as the template. The HTBI set primed first-round TCR CDR3 RT-PCR. One entry per CDR3 protein, called by TCRdb with MiXCR from the multiplex PCR reads. Here the sample spans approximately 600,000 distinct CDR3 sequences, 15% to 20% being singletons. The sequenced sample consisted of blood. Receptors were obtained from a woman aged 25-40 years with Graves' hyperthyroidism.

The rearrangement uses TRBV29-1 and TRBJ2-3, with 7 bases aligning to TRBD1. J gave up 6 bases and V 6 bases, and 12 bases lay outside the gene matches. Germline loops: CDR1 SQVTM, CDR2 ANQGSEA. The CDR3 has 14 amino acids. The CDR3 region has the DNA TGCAGCGTCGGACAGGCCGCAAGGGGTGATACGCAGTATTTT. Protein product: CSVGQAARGDTQYF.

This clonotype was recorded at least ten times. The chain combines TRBV9 with TRBJ2-3; D remains unclear. CDR1 SGDLS and CDR2 YYNGEE come from the germline V gene. The CDR3 contains 17 residues. V was cut by 0 bases and J by 6 bases, with 20 bases left in between. The CDR3 DNA is TGTGCCAGCAGCGTAGAGGTGGTTCCCACTAACCGCGATACGCAGTATTTT. As protein: CASSVEVVPTNRDTQYF.

CDR3 sequence: CASSYGDGPYEQYF. The CDR3 DNA sequence: TGTGCCAGCAGTTATGGGGACGGGCCCTACGAGCAGTACTTC. V is TRBV6-5 and J is TRBJ2-7; D may correspond to TRBD1 or TRBD2 (5 bases each). Trimming took off 3 bases at V and 2 bases at J, with 11 bases between the two ends. This CDR3 contains 14 residues. Germline V lookup: CDR1 MNHEY, CDR2 SVGAGI.

This chain links TRBV5-1 with TRBJ1-3; D is undetermined. V was shortened by 7 bases and J by 0 bases, with 23 bases between the two germline ends. The germline CDR1 and CDR2 sequences are SGHRS and YFSETQ. The CDR3 sequence is 18 residues long. The CDR3 coding sequence is TGCGCCAGCTCGTCGGGTCCTCAGAGGGTCCCCTCTGGAAACACCATATATTTT. It codes for CASSSGPQRVPSGNTIYF.

Regarding this clonotype: Compared with germline, one end of the junction differs, possibly owing to a read error. J is TRBJ2-3 and V is TRBV12-3 or TRBV12-4; D is unclear. The CDR3 is made up of 14 amino acids. CDR3 nucleotides: TGTGCCAGCAGTTCAAGGAGTAGCACCGATACGCAGTATTTT. Translated: CASSSRSSTDTQYF.

This clonotype was counted ten times or more. V is TRBV28 and J is TRBJ2-7; TRBD1 matches 7 bases. The CDR3 has 15 amino acids. Germline V gives CDR1 MDHEN, CDR2 SYDVKM. V shed 3 bases, J shed 3 bases, and the junction held 8 bases outside the gene matches. As DNA, the CDR3 is TGTGCCAGCAGTTTTACGGACAGGAGACTCTACGAGCAGTACTTC. Encoded protein: CASSFTDRRLYEQYF.